The 26 T cell receptor beta chains in this list originate from one sample, sequenced in a study of radiation and T cells in renal cell carcinoma. Profiled with immunoSEQ multiplex PCR; TCRdb holds only in-frame clones, not every one. The sample records 6,000 to 8,000 clones, less than 75% being singletons. Treatment given: treatment-naive control, cytoreductive nephrectomy. The sequencing here drew on tumor tissue, taken from a patient whose treatment was nephrectomy without radiotherapy. The receptor source for this set is a woman between 65 and 79 years old with renal cell carcinoma.

The chain links TRBV7-2 to TRBJ1-2; tentatively, D is TRBD1 (5 bases). Germline assignment: CDR1 SGHTA and CDR2 FQGNSA. The V and J ends lost 1 base and 7 bases respectively, with 13 bases between them. This CDR3 is built from 14 residues. The CDR3: CASSLGAGTRGYTF. The CDR3 coding sequence is TGTGCCAGCAGCTTAGGGGCCGGGACGCGTGGCTACACCTTC.

The rearrangement joins TRBV7-9 to TRBJ2-7; 7 nucleotides line up with TRBD1. With V trimmed by 1 base and J by 4 bases, 13 bases remained unmatched. This CDR3 region has 17 residues. From germline, CDR1 is SEHNR and CDR2 FQNEAQ (reference sequence). The CDR3 sequence is CASSLVPRDSGDYEQYF. In DNA form, the CDR3 reads TGTGCCAGCAGCTTAGTTCCGAGGGACAGCGGAGATTACGAGCAGTACTTC.

This rearrangement joins TRBV5-5 to TRBJ2-1, with 14 bases matching TRBD2. Germline V CDR1 and CDR2: SGHKS, YYEKEE (reference sequence). This CDR3 region has 17 residues. After removal of 5 bases from V and 1 base from J, the junction contained 5 bases not matched to a gene. For the CDR3, the DNA is TGTGCCAGCAGTCTACGGACTAGCGGGGGGTCCTACAATGAGCAGTTCTTC. It specifies CASSLRTSGGSYNEQFF.

The rearrangement uses TRBV7-3 and TRBJ1-6, with D unclear. V gave up 4 bases and J gave up 4 bases, with 5 bases separating them. The CDR3 is 13 amino acids. Looked up from germline, CDR1 is SGHTA and CDR2 is FQGTGA. The CDR3 reads CASSSGYNSPLHF. DNA of the CDR3: TGTGCCAGCAGCTCCGGGTATAATTCACCCCTCCACTTT.

This chain connects TRBV28 to TRBJ2-3, with D unresolved. Germline CDR1 is MDHEN and CDR2 is SYDVKM. This CDR3 comprises 15 residues. V was trimmed by 3 bases and J by 0 bases, leaving 10 bases between them. The CDR3 loop reads CASSLVVISTDTQYF. CDR3 sequence (DNA): TGTGCCAGCAGTTTGGTTGTTATTAGCACAGATACGCAGTATTTT.

The chain employs TRBV5-1 and TRBJ1-1, with a weak D call TRBD1 (5 bases). V was cut by 4 bases and J by 3 bases, with 16 bases left in between. Germline values: CDR1 SGHRS, CDR2 YFSETQ. The CDR3 has 15 amino acids. The CDR3 sequence is CASSLSGGSYTEAFF. CDR3 nucleotides: TGCGCCAGCAGCCTCTCGGGGGGGAGTTACACTGAAGCTTTCTTT.

This chain joins TRBV7-9 and TRBJ1-1; D gene unclear. Germline V lookup: CDR1 SEHNR, CDR2 FQNEAQ (reference sequence). CDR3 size: 12 residues. V lost 4 bases and J 8 bases, leaving 11 bases between the germline ends. In DNA, the CDR3 is TGTGCCAGCAGCTCCTCTTCGGGAGAAGCTTTCTTT. It specifies CASSSSSGEAFF.

The gene calls are TRBV11-2 and TRBJ2-7; TRBD2 aligns across 8 bases. V was pared by 8 bases and J by 6 bases, with 9 bases of the junction left unmatched. From germline, CDR1 is SGHAT and CDR2 FQNNGV. CDR3 length equals 13 residues. In nucleotides, the CDR3 is TGTGCCAGCTCGGGGGGGATGGGAGGCGAGCAGTACTTC. Its translation is CASSGGMGGEQYF.

The chain joins TRBV6-6 to TRBJ1-5; D is perhaps TRBD1 (5 bases). This CDR3 comprises 15 residues. The V gene's germline CDR1 is MNHNY and CDR2 SVGAGI (reference sequence). The V gene lost 6 bases and the J gene lost 1 base, with 13 bases spanning the gap. CDR3 protein: CASRPGLTSNQPQHF. CDR3 DNA: TGTGCCAGCAGGCCGGGGCTGACGAGCAATCAGCCCCAGCATTTT.

A note on this clone: One end of the junction varies from germline; a read error may be responsible. V gene TRBV7-7 combines with J gene TRBJ2-2, with D uncertain. The CDR3 covers 17 residues. CDR1 SSHAT and CDR2 FNYEAQ come from the germline V gene (reference sequence). CDR3 sequence reads: CASSLDPDPGRTGELFF. The CDR3 coding sequence is TGTGCTAGCAGCTTAGATCCAGACCCAGGACGGACCGGGGAGCTGTTTTTT. Complete variable domain (other parts from reference TRBV7-7 and TRBJ2-2): GAGVSQSPRYKVTKRGQDVTLRCDPISSHATLYWYQQALGQGPEFLTYFNYEAQPDKSGLPSDRFSAERPEGSISTLTIQRTEQRDSAMYRCASSLDPDPGRTGELFFGEGSRLTVL.

The rearrangement links TRBV11-1 to TRBJ1-5; D remains ambiguous. Germline-derived CDR1 and CDR2 are SGHAT and FQDESV (reference sequence). With 2 bases removed from V and 0 bases from J, the gap between germline ends came to 2 bases. The CDR3 spans 13 residues. CDR3 sequence (DNA): TGTGCCAGCAGCTTAAATAGCAATCAGCCCCAGCATTTT. Encoded protein: CASSLNSNQPQHF.

CDR3 loop: CASSNRDRGPNEQYF. In nucleotides, the CDR3 is TGTGCCAGCAGTAACCGGGACAGGGGGCCGAACGAGCAGTACTTC. The chain has TRBV6-6 and TRBJ2-7, with 12 bases matching TRBD1. Trimming cost V 5 bases and J 5 bases; bases outside gene matches: 7. The germline CDR1 and CDR2 sequences are MNHNY and SVGAGI (reference sequence). The CDR3 is 15 residues long.

The chain is built from TRBV14 and TRBJ2-7; D remains unclear. CDR3 size: 13 residues. V gave up 2 bases and J gave up 3 bases, with 8 bases separating them. Germline CDR1 and CDR2: SGHDN and FVKESK. The DNA of the CDR3 is TGTGCCAGCAGCCAATACTACCTCTACGAGCAGTACTTC. It translates to CASSQYYLYEQYF.

This clone appeared once. V gene TRBV7-8 combines with J gene TRBJ2-7; 7 nucleotides agree with TRBD2. The CDR3 has 14 residues. In germline, CDR1 is SGHVS, CDR2 FQNEAQ. The ends lost 1 base at V and 6 bases at J; junction bases unmatched: 6. The CDR3 spells CASSLEHGGTEQYF. The CDR3 coding sequence is TGTGCCAGCAGCTTAGAGCACGGGGGGACCGAGCAGTACTTC.

The rearrangement uses TRBV6-8 and TRBJ2-1, with D unresolved. Germline-derived CDR1 and CDR2 are MNHGY and SAAAGT. The germline V and J ends were trimmed by 6 bases and 1 base, with 10 bases remaining between them. The CDR3 sequence is 14 residues long. DNA for the CDR3: TGTGCCAGCAGCCGACAAGGGTCCTACAATGAGCAGTTCTTC. Translation gives CASSRQGSYNEQFF.

Regarding this clone: Within the sample, other DNA sequences also encode this same CDR3. The chain links TRBV5-1 to TRBJ2-1, with 13 bases matching TRBD2. This CDR3 region has 16 residues. Germline V lookup: CDR1 SGHRS, CDR2 YFSETQ. The V gene end was trimmed by 3 bases and the J gene end by 6 bases; junction bases not matched to a gene: 6. The CDR3 coding sequence is TGCGCCAGCAGCTCAGCCACTAGCGGGGGGGCCAATGAGCAGTTCTTC. Translation gives CASSSATSGGANEQFF.

This clone was counted only a few times. The chain employs TRBV2 and TRBJ1-3, with no clear D. Germline CDR1 is SNHLY and CDR2 is FYNNEI. V was trimmed by 0 bases and J by 4 bases, leaving 19 bases between them. The CDR3 contains 18 residues. The CDR3, as DNA: TGTGCCAGCAGTGAAGCTAGCCTCGGGCGACAAGGAGGAAACACCATATATTTT. It is translated as CASSEASLGRQGGNTIYF.

This clone was counted only a few times. The chain employs TRBV30 and TRBJ1-1; TRBD1 aligns across 8 bases. The CDR3 is 13 amino acids. Trimming removed 6 bases from V and 4 bases from J; junction bases left unmatched: 7. Germline V gives CDR1 GTSNPN, CDR2 SVGIG (reference sequence). DNA of the CDR3: TGTGCCTGTAGACAGGGGTATTCCACTGAAGCTTTCTTT. It translates to CACRQGYSTEAFF.

This clone was counted a few times. The chain joins TRBV6-1 to TRBJ1-1; TRBD1 is a possible D gene (5 bases). Per germline, CDR1 MNHNS and CDR2 SASEGT. Trimming stripped 1 base from V and 1 base from J, with 13 bases between. The CDR3 is 16 amino acids. The CDR3 bases are TGTGCCAGCAGTGAAGGCGGAGGGGCCTCGAACACTGAAGCTTTCTTT. The encoded protein is CASSEGGGASNTEAFF.

This rearrangement joins TRBV6-1 to TRBJ2-3; 7 nucleotides align to TRBD2. Germline V lookup: CDR1 MNHNS, CDR2 SASEGT. The V segment lost 4 bases and the J segment 4 bases; nucleotides outside the gene matches: 11. The CDR3 spans 16 residues. The CDR3 sequence: CASSVGGASGSDTQYF. The CDR3 nucleotides are TGTGCCAGCAGTGTGGGAGGGGCTAGCGGATCAGATACGCAGTATTTT.

The genes are TRBV4-1 and TRBJ1-1; no definite D call. Trimming shortened V by 0 bases and J by 2 bases, and 13 bases separated the two germline ends. Looked up from germline, CDR1 is MGHRA and CDR2 is YSYEKL. This CDR3 region has 16 residues. CDR3: CASSQDRATPNTEAFF. The CDR3 nucleotides read TGCGCCAGCAGCCAAGATAGGGCCACCCCTAACACTGAAGCTTTCTTT.

This rearrangement joins TRBV10-1 to TRBJ2-2, with D unresolved. The CDR3 covers 16 residues. Per germline, CDR1 WNHNN and CDR2 SYGVQD (reference sequence). V gave up 2 bases and J gave up 1 base, with 11 bases separating them. The CDR3 DNA is TGCGCCAGCAGTGAGAAGGGCCAGGAGAACACCGGGGAGCTGTTTTTT. It yields the protein CASSEKGQENTGELFF.

The chain carries TRBV25-1 and TRBJ1-1; 7 bases match TRBD1. The ends lost 6 bases at V and 4 bases at J; junction bases unmatched: 8. CDR1 and CDR2 (germline): MGHDK, SYGVNS. This CDR3 is built from 14 residues. CDR3 coding DNA: TGTGCCAGCAGCCCACAGGGGAGAGGCACTGAAGCTTTCTTT. Its protein is CASSPQGRGTEAFF.

This clone was recorded a few times. The rearrangement uses TRBV9 and TRBJ1-6; the match to TRBD1 covers 9 bases. There are 13 residues in the CDR3. Germline CDR1 SGDLS, CDR2 YYNGEE. Unmatched junction bases numbered 4, after V lost 8 bases and J lost 7 bases. The CDR3 spells CASDRGGNSPLHF. Written as DNA, the CDR3 is TGTGCCAGTGACAGGGGGGGAAATTCACCCCTCCACTTT.

The V and J genes are TRBV6-1 and TRBJ1-3; no definite D call. CDR1 is MNHNS and CDR2 is SASEGT in the germline V gene. Trimming removed 4 bases from V and 1 base from J, with 8 bases in between. This CDR3 has 14 residues. The CDR3 sequence: CASSADWSGNTIYF. CDR3 sequence (DNA): TGTGCCAGCAGTGCCGATTGGTCTGGAAACACCATATATTTT.

The chain is built from TRBV5-4 and TRBJ2-5; 8 bases align to TRBD1. V shed 5 bases and J 0 bases; nucleotides not matched to a gene: 6. Germline CDR1 SGHNT, CDR2 YYREEE (reference sequence). The CDR3 covers 15 residues. The CDR3 loop is CASRRDRRNQETQYF. DNA for the CDR3: TGTGCCAGCAGACGGGACAGGAGAAACCAAGAGACCCAGTACTTC.